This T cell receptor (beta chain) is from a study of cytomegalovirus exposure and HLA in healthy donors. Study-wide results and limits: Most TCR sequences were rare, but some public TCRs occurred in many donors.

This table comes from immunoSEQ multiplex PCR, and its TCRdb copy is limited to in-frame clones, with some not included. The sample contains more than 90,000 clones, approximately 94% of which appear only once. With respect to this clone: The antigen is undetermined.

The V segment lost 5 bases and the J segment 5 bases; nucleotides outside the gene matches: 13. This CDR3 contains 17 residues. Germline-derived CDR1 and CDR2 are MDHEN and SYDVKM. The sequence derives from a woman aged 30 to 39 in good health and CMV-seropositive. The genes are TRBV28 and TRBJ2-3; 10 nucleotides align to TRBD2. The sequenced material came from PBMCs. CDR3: CASSRLAGVPTRDTQYF. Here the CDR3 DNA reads TGTGCCAGCAGTAGGCTAGCGGGAGTCCCGACACGAGATACGCAGTATTTT.